This note documents a single T cell receptor (beta chain) sequence. Its antigen is unidentified. Just one base apart from a much larger clone, this may be a read error. This specimen belongs to a study of T-cell reconstitution after alpha-beta-depleted transplantation in children. TCRbeta library construction was performed incorporating unique molecular identifiers. In TCRdb, the PCR reads were re-called with MiXCR into one record per CDR3 protein. The table lists approximately 490,000 distinct CDR3 sequences, more than 9% of them singletons, with about 2% in the top ten. Notes on the study in general: Diversity of TCRbeta at day 60 was high in some patients, arising from surviving recipient T cells and thymic progenitors. About two months after transplant, alpha-beta T cells reportedly came from several hundred expanded graft clones. At the one-year point after transplant, T-cell counts and TCRbeta diversity were found to come mostly from T cells that had been newly produced.

Looked up from germline, CDR1 is MDHEN and CDR2 is SYDVKM. The CDR3 totals 12 residues. V gave up 3 bases and J gave up 15 bases, with 15 bases separating them. This chain uses TRBV28 with TRBJ2-1; D is possibly TRBD1 or TRBD2 (6 bases each). This TCR was sampled from a child between 2 and 9 years old with inherited bone marrow failure, due to receive a stem cell transplant. Source: PBMCs, taken before TCRalphabeta/CD19-depleted stem cell transplant. Here the CDR3 DNA reads TGTGCCAGCAGTTTGGAGGGGGGCGCGATGTTCTTC. It codes for CASSLEGGAMFF.